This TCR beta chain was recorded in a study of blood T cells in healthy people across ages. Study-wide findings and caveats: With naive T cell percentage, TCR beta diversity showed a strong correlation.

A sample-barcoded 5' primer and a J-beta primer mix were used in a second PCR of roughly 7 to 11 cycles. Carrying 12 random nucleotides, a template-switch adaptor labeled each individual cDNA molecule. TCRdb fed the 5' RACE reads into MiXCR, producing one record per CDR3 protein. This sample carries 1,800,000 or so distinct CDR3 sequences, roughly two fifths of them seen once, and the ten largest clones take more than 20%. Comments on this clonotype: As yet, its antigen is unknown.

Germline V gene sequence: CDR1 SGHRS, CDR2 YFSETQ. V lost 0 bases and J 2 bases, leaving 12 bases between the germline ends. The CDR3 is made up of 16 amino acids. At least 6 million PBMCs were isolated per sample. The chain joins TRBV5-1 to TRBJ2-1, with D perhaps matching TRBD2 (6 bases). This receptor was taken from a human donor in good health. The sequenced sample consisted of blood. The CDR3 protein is CASSLASAPTYNEQFF. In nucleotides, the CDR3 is TGCGCCAGCAGCTTGGCTAGCGCCCCTACCTACAATGAGCAGTTCTTC.